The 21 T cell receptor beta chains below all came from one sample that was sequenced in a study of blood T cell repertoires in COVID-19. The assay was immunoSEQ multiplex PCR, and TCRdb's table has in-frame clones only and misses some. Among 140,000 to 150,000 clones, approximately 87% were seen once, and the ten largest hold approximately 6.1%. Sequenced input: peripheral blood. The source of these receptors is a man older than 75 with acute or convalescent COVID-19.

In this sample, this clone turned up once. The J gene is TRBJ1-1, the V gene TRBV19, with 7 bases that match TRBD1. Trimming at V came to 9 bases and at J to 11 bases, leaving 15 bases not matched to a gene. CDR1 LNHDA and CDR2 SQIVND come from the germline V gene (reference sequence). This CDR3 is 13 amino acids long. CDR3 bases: TGTGCCAGCACTCTAGGACAGGCCGGGGTGGCTTTCTTT. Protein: CASTLGQAGVAFF.

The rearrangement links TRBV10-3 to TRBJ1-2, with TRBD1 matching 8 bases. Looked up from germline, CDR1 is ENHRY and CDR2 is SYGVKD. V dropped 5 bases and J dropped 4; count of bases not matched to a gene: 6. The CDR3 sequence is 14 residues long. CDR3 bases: TGTGCCATCAGTCAGGACGACAGGGGCTATGGCTACACCTTC. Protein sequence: CAISQDDRGYGYTF.

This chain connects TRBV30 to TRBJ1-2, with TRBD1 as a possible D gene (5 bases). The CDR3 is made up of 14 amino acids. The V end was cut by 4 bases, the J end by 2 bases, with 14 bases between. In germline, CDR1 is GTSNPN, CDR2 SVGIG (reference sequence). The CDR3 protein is CAWTPGGGNYGYTF. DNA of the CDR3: TGTGCCTGGACCCCCGGGGGAGGGAACTATGGCTACACCTTC.

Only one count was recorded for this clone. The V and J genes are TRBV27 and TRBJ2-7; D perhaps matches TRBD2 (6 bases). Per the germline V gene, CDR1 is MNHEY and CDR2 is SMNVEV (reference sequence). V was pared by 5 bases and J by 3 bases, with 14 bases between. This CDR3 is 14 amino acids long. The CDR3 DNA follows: TGTGCCAGCAGTGCGCGGGACTCGTACTACGAGCAGTACTTC. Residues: CASSARDSYYEQYF.

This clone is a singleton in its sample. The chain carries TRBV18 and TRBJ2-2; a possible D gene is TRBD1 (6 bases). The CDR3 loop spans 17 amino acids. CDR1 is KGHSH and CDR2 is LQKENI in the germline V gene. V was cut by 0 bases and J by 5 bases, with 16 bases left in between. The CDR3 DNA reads TGTGCCAGCTCACCACCGTTCAAGGGGGTTATTACCGGGGAGCTGTTTTTT. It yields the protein CASSPPFKGVITGELFF. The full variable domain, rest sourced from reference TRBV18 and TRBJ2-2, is NAGVMQNPRHLVRRRGQEARLRCSPMKGHSHVYWYRQLPEEGLKFMVYLQKENIIDESGMPKERFSAEFPKEGPSILRIQQVVRGDSAAYFCASSPPFKGVITGELFFGEGSRLTVL.

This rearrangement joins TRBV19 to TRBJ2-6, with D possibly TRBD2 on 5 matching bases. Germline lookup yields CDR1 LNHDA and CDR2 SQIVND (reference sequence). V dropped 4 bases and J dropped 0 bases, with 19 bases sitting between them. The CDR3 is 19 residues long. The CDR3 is CASSTPVGRTFSGANVLTF. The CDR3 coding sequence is TGTGCCAGTAGTACCCCGGTAGGCAGGACTTTCTCTGGGGCCAACGTCCTGACTTTC.

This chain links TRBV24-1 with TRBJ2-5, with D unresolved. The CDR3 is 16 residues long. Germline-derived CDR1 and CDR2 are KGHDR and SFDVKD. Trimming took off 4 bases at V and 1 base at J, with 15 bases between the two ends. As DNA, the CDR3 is TGTGCCACCAGTGAACCCTCGGTTGCGTCCCAAGAGACCCAGTACTTC. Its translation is CATSEPSVASQETQYF.

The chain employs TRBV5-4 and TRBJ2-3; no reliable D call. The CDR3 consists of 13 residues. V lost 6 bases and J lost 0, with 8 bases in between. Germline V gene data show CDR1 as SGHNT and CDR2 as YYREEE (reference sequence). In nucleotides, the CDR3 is TGTGCCAGCAACCAGGCTAGCACAGATACGCAGTATTTT. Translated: CASNQASTDTQYF.

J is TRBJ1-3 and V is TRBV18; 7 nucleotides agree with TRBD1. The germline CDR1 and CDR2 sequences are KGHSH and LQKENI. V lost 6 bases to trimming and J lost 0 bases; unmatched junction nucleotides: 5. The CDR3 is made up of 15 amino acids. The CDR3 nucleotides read TGTGCCAGCTCGGACCAGGGGGTCTCTGGAAACACCATATATTTT. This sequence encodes CASSDQGVSGNTIYF.

The CDR3 DNA reads as TGCGCCAGCAGCCCGGGGGGGGCTAGCTGGAACAATGAGCAGTTCTTC. Protein product: CASSPGGASWNNEQFF. The chain recombines TRBV5-1 with TRBJ2-1; 8 bases agree with TRBD2. The CDR3 has 16 residues. After removal of 4 bases from V and 5 bases from J, the junction contained 11 bases not matched to a gene. Germline V gives CDR1 SGHRS, CDR2 YFSETQ.

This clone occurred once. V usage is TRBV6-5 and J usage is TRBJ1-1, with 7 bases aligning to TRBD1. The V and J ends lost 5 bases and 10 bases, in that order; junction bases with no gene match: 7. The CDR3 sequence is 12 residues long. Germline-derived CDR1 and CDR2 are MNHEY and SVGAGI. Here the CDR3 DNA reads TGTGCCAGCAGTCCTATGACAGGGCCAGCTTTCTTT. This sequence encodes CASSPMTGPAFF.

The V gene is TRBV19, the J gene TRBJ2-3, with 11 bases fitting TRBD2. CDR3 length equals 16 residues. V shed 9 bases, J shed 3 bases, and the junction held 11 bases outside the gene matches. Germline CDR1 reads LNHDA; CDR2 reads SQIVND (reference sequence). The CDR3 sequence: CASKTLSGGGTDTQYF. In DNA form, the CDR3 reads TGTGCCAGCAAGACCCTTAGCGGGGGGGGGACAGATACGCAGTATTTT.

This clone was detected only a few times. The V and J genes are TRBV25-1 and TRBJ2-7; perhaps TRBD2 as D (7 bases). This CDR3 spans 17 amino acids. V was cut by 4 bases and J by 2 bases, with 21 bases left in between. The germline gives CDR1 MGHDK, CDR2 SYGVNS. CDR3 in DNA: TGTGCCAGCAGTGCCCAAGGGGGAGGGTTCCTTACCTACGAGCAGTACTTC. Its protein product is CASSAQGGGFLTYEQYF.

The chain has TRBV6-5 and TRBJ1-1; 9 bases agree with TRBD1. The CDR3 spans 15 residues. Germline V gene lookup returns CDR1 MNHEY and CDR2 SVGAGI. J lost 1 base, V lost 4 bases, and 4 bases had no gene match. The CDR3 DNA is TGTGCCAGCAGTTCGACAGGGGGAGGGAACACTGAAGCTTTCTTT. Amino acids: CASSSTGGGNTEAFF.

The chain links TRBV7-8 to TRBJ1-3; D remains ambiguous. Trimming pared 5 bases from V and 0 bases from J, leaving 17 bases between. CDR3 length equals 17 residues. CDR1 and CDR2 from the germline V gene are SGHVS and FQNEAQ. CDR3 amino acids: CASSPRPGYLSGNTIYF. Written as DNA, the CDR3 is TGTGCCAGCAGCCCTAGGCCGGGGTATCTCTCTGGAAACACCATATATTTT.

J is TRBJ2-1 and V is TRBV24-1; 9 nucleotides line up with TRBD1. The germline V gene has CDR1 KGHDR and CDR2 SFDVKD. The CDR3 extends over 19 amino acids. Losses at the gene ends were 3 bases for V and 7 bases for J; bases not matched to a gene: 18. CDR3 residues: CATSDPSFSGTGSLNEQFF. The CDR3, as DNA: TGTGCCACCAGTGATCCTTCTTTCTCCGGGACAGGGTCATTGAATGAGCAGTTCTTC.

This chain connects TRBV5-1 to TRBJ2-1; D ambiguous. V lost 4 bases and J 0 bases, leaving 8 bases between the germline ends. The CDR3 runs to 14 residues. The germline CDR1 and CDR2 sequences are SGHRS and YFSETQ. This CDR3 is CASSDRSSYNEQFF. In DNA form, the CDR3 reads TGCGCCAGCAGCGATAGGAGCTCCTACAATGAGCAGTTCTTC.

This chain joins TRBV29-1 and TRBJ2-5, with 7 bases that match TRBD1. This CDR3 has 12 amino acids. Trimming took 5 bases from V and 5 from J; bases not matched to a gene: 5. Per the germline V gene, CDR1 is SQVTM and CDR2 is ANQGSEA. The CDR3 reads CSVNRGQETQYF. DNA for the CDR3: TGCAGCGTTAACAGGGGACAGGAGACCCAGTACTTC. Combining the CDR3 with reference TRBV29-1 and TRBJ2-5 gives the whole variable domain SAVISQKPSRDICQRGTSLTIQCQVDSQVTMMFWYRQQPGQSLTLIATANQGSEATYESGFVIDKFPISRPNLTFSTLTVSNMSPEDSSIYLCSVNRGQETQYFGPGTRLLVL.

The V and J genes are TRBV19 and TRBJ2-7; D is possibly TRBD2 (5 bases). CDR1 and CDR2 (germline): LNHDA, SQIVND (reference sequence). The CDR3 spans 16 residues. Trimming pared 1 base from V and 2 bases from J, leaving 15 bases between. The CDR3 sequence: CASSIGGLVGAYEQYF. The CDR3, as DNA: TGTGCCAGTAGTATAGGCGGGCTGGTGGGCGCCTACGAGCAGTACTTC.

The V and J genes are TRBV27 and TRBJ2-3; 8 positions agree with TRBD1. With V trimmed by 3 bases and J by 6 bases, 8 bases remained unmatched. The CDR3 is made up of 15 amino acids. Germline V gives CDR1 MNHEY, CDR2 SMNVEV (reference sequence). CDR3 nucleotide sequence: TGTGCCAGCAGTTTGGAGGACAGGGCGCCGGATACGCAGTATTTT. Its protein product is CASSLEDRAPDTQYF.

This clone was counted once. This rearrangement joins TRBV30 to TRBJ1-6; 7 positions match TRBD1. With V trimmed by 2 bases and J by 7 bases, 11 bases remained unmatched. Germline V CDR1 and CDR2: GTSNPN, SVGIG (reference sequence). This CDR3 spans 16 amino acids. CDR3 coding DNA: TGTGCCTGGAGTACCCCCTTGGACAGGAGAAATTCACCCCTCCACTTT. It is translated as CAWSTPLDRRNSPLHF.